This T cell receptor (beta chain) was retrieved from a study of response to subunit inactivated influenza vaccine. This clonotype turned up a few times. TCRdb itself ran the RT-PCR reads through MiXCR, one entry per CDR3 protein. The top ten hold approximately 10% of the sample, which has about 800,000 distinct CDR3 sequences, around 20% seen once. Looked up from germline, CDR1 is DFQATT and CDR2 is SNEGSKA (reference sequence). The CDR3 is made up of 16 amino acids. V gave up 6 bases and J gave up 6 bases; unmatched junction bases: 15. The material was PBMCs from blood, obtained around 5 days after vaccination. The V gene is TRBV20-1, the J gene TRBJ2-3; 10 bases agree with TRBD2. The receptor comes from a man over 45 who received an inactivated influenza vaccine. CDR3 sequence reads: CSAPGGSGRAGDTQYF. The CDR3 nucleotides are TGCAGTGCCCCCGGGGGGAGCGGGAGGGCCGGGGATACGCAGTATTTT.